This T cell receptor (beta chain) was identified during a study of shared clonotypes between healthy human individuals. The overall study: Researchers assigned three CD4 naive, three CD4 memory, two CD8 naive and one CD8 memory plate to each donor.

Naive CD8 cells lacked CD45RO, underwent positive selection for CCR7 and left out terminally differentiated effector memory CD45RA+ cells. In germline, CDR1 is SSHAT, CDR2 FNYEAQ (reference sequence). The V and J ends lost 5 bases and 5 bases, in that order; junction bases with no gene match: 7. CDR3 length: 14 amino acids. Evenly divided among several immunoSEQ plates was the genomic DNA of each subset. Sequenced by immunoSEQ multiplex PCR; TCRdb stores in-frame clones only, minus some. Found here are about 2.1 million clones, around 93% of them singletons; the top ten hold about 1.6%. The rearrangement links TRBV7-7 to TRBJ2-7; 9 bases are a match to TRBD1. This clonotype was obtained from a man younger than 35 in good health. Some clones in this sample may be carry-over from other donors' samples. The sequenced sample was naive CD8+ T cells from PBMCs. For the CDR3, the DNA is TGTGCCAGCAGCCCCGGGACAGGGTCCCACGAGCAGTACTTC. Translated: CASSPGTGSHEQYF.